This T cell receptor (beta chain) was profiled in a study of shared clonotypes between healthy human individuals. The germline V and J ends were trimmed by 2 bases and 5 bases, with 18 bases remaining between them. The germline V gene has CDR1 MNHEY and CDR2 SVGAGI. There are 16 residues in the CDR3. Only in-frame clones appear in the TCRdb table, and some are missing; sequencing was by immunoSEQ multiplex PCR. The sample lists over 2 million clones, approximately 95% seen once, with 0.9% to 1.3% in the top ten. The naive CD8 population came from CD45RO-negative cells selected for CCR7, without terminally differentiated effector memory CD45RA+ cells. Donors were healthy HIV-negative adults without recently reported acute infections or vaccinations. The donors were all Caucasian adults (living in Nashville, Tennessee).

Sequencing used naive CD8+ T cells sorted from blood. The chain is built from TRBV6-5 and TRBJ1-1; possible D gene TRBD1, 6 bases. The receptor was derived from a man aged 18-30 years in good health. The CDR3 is CASSYVSGARSTEAFF. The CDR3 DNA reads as TGTGCCAGCAGTTACGTCTCAGGGGCGCGAAGTACTGAAGCTTTCTTT.